The present T cell receptor beta chain was sequenced within a study of OX40 agonist ivuxolimab in advanced cancers. Study-level information: A history of anti-PD-1, anti-PD-L1 or anti-CTLA-4 therapy was acceptable, and over 35% had some.

Assay used: immunoSEQ multiplex PCR; TCRdb lists only in-frame clones, some missing. The sample contains under 85,000 clones, around 87% of which appear only once. Germline values: CDR1 DFQATT, CDR2 SNEGSKA (reference sequence). CDR3 length equals 10 residues. Trimming left V 5 bases short and J 8 bases short, with 9 bases between. The sequenced sample was CD4+ or CD8+ T cells sorted from blood, obtained in a trial of the OX40 agonist ivuxolimab. The V gene is TRBV20-1, the J gene TRBJ1-2; no firm D call. The sequence came from an adult with an advanced solid tumor such as melanoma, head and neck, liver or kidney cancer. Here the CDR3 reads CSARPQGYTF. The CDR3 region has the DNA TGCAGTGCTCGCCCCCAGGGCTACACCTTC.